Listed here are 2 T cell receptor beta chains from one sample, sequenced in a study of T cells in Graves' hyperthyroidism and ophthalmopathy. TCR beta CDR3 region amplification was performed from RNA transcripts. First-round RT-PCR of the TCR CDR3 relied on the HTBI primer set. Via MiXCR, TCRdb re-called the multiplex PCR reads, giving one row per CDR3 protein. The sample comprises approximately 560,000 distinct CDR3 sequences, more than 15% of which are singletons, and under 7.5% rests with the top ten. Sequenced: blood. These receptors all stem from a woman aged 25 to 39 with Graves' hyperthyroidism.

V and J are TRBV5-6 and TRBJ2-3, with D possibly matching TRBD1 (6 bases). V lost 3 bases, J lost 4 bases, and 15 bases lay in between. The CDR3 covers 15 residues. CDR1 is SGHDT, CDR2 YYEEEE, per germline. CDR3 loop: CASSYRAPTADTQYF. The CDR3 nucleotides read TGTGCCAGCAGCTACAGGGCCCCCACAGCAGATACGCAGTATTTT.

This clonotype occurred a few times. The rearrangement joins TRBV6-1 to TRBJ2-1; D may be TRBD2 (5 bases). V dropped 7 bases and J dropped 4 bases, with 20 bases sitting between them. Germline CDR1 and CDR2: MNHNS and SASEGT. There are 16 residues in the CDR3. The CDR3 DNA reads TGTGCCAGCATCCCCCGTGGATCCGGGGAGTACAATGAGCAGTTCTTC. This sequence encodes CASIPRGSGEYNEQFF.